This T cell receptor (beta chain) is drawn from a study of beta chain features in type 1 diabetes. Every bit of the isolated RNA underwent reverse transcription, so sequencing read expressed TCRB transcripts. Sequenced by immunoSEQ multiplex PCR; TCRdb stores in-frame clones only, minus some. The sample shows approximately 150,000 clones, more than 9% of them seen only once. The clonotype originates from a young man in good health. The sequenced material came from naive CD4+ T cells from blood.

The CDR3 sequence: CAWSVRQRNNYGYTF. The CDR3 coding sequence is TGTGCCTGGAGTGTACGGCAGCGAAATAACTATGGCTACACCTTC. The V call is TRBV30, the J call TRBJ1-2; D not certain. CDR1 is GTSNPN, CDR2 SVGIG, per germline (reference sequence). The CDR3 consists of 15 residues. The germline V and J ends were trimmed by 0 bases and 1 base, with 12 bases remaining between them.